This record looks at one T cell receptor (beta chain) sequence and its context. This entry is derived from a study of cytomegalovirus exposure and HLA in healthy donors. The CDR3 loop spans 13 amino acids. Germline CDR1 SGHRS, CDR2 YFSETQ. V was pared by 5 bases and J by 3 bases, with 10 bases between. The PCR employed 60 Vbeta primers together with 13 Jbeta primers. Sequencing used immunoSEQ multiplex PCR; TCRdb keeps in-frame clones, though not all of them. The sample consists of hundreds of thousands of clones, roughly 70% of them appearing once. The sequenced sample was PBMCs. The chain recombines TRBV5-1 with TRBJ2-3; D is perhaps TRBD1 (5 bases). The sequence was collected from a woman aged 30 to 39 in good health and CMV-seronegative. This chain's CDR3 is CASRVAGTDTQYF. For the CDR3, the DNA is TGCGCCAGCAGGGTGGCAGGGACAGATACGCAGTATTTT.